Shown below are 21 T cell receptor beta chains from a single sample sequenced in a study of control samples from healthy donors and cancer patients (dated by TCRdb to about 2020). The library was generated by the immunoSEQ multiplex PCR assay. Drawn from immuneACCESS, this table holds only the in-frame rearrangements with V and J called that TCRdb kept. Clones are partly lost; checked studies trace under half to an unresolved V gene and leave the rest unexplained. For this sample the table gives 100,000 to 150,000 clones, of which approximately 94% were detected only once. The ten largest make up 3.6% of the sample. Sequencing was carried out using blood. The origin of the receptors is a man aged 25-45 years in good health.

The CDR3 sequence is CASSRRYREKTQYF. The CDR3 nucleotides are TGTGCCAGCAGCCGCCGGTACAGGGAAAAGACCCAGTACTTC. J is TRBJ2-5 and V is TRBV21-1; the table assigns TRBD1, which was not confirmed against the DNA. TRBV21-1 is a pseudogene locus. There are 14 residues in the CDR3.

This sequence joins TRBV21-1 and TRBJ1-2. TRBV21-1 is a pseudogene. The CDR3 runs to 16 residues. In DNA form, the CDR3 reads TGTGCCAGCAGCAAAGGGGTGGCAGCGACGAACTATGGCTACACCTTC. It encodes CASSKGVAATNYGYTF.

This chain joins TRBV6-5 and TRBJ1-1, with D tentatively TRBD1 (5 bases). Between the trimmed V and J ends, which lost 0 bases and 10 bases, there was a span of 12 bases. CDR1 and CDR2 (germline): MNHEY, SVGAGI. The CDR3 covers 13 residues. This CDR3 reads CASSYSGRGAAFF. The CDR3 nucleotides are TGTGCCAGCAGTTACTCTGGGAGGGGTGCAGCTTTCTTT.

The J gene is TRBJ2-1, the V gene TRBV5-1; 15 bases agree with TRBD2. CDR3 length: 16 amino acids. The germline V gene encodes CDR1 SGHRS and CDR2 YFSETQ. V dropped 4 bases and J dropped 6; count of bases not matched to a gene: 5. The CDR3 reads CASSGTSGGTSNEQFF. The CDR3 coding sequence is TGCGCCAGCAGCGGGACTAGCGGGGGGACGAGCAATGAGCAGTTCTTC.

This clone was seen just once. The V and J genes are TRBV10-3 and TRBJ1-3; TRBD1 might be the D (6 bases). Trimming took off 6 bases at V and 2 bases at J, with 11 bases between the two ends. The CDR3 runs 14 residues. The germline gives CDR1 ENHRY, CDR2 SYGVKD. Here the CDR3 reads CAISLTGTGNTIYF. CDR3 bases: TGTGCCATCAGCCTTACAGGGACTGGAAACACCATATATTTT.

In nucleotides, the CDR3 is TGTGCCAGCGGACACAGTGGGTCCTACGAGCAGTACTTC. Encoded protein: CASGHSGSYEQYF. This chain connects TRBV27 to TRBJ2-7; possible D gene TRBD1, 5 bases. V lost 8 bases and J 1 base, leaving 12 bases between the germline ends. The CDR3 runs to 13 residues. Germline CDR1 MNHEY, CDR2 SMNVEV (reference sequence).

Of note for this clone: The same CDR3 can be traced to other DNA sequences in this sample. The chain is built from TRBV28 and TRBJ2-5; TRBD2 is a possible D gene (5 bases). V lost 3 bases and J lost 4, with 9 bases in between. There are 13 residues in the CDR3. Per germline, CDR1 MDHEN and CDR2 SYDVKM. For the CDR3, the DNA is TGTGCCAGCAGTTTGGGTGGGAGAGAGACCCAGTACTTC. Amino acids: CASSLGGRETQYF.

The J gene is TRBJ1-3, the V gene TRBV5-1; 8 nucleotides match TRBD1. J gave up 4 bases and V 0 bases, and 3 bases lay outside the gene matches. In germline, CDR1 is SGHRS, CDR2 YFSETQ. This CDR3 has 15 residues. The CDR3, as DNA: TGCGCCAGCAGCTTGGAGTCAGGGGGCGGAAACACCATATATTTT. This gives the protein CASSLESGGGNTIYF. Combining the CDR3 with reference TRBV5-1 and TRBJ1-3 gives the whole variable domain KAGVTQTPRYLIKTRGQQVTLSCSPISGHRSVSWYQQTPGQGLQFLFEYFSETQRNKGNFPGRFSGRQFSNSRSEMNVSTLELGDSALYLCASSLESGGGNTIYFGEGSWLTVV.

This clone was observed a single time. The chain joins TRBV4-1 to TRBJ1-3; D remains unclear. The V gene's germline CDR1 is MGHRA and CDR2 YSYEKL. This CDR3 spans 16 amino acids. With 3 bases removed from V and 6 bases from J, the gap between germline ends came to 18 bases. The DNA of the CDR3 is TGCGCCAGCAGCCATCCCTCGGGAAGGGTCCAAAACACCATATATTTT. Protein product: CASSHPSGRVQNTIYF.

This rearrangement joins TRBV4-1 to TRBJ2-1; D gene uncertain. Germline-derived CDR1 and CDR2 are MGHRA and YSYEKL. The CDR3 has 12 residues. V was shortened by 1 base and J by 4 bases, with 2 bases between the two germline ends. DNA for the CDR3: TGCGCCAGCAGCCAAGTATACAATGAGCAGTTCTTC. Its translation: CASSQVYNEQFF.

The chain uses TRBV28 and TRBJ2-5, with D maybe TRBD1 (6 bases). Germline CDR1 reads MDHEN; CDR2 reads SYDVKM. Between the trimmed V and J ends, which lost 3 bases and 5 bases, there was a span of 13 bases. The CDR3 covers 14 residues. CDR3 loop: CASSFRGGRETQYF. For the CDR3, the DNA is TGTGCCAGCAGTTTTCGAGGGGGAAGGGAGACCCAGTACTTC.

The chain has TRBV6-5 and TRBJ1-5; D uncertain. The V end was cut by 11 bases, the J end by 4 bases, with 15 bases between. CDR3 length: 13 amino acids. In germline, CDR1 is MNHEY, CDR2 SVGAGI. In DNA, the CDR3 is TGTGCCTGGCGGGCCTCCGAAAATCAGCCCCAGCATTTT. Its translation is CAWRASENQPQHF.

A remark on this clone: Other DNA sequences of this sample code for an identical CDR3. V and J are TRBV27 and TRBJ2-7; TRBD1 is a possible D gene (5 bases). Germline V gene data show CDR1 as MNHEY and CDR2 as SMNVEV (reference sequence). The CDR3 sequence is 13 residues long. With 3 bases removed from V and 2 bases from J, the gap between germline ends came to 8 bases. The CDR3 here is CASSLGRAYEQYF. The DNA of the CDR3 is TGTGCCAGCAGTTTGGGCAGGGCCTACGAGCAGTACTTC.

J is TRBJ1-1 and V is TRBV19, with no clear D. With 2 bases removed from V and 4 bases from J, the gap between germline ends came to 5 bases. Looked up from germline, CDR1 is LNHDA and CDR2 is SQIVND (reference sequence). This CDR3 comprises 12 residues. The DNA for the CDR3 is TGTGCCAGTAGTATATACCGCACTGAAGCTTTCTTT. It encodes CASSIYRTEAFF.

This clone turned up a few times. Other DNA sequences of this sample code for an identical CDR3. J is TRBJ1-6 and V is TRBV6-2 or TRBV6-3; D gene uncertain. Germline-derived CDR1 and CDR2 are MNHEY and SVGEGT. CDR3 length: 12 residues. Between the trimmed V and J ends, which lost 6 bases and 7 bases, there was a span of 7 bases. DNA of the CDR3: TGTGCCAGCAGCAGTGGGAATTCACCCCTCCACTTT. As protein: CASSSGNSPLHF.

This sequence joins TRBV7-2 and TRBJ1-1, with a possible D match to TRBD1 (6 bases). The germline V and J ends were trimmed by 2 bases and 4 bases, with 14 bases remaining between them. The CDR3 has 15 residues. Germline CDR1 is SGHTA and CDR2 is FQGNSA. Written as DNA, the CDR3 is TGTGCCAGCAGCTTATACAAGGGGGAAGGCACTGAAGCTTTCTTT. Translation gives CASSLYKGEGTEAFF.

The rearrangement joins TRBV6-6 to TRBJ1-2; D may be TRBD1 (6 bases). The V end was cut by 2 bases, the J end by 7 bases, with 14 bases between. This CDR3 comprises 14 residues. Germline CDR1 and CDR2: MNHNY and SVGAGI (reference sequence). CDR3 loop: CASSYVGGLAGYTF. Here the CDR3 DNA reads TGTGCCAGCAGTTACGTCGGGGGGCTGGCTGGCTACACCTTC.

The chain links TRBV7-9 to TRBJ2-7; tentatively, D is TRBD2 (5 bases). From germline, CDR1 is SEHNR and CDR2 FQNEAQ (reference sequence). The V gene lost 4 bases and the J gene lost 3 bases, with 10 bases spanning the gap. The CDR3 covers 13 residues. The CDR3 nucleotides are TGTGCCAGCAGCTCGCAGGACTTCTACGAGCAGTACTTC. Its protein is CASSSQDFYEQYF.

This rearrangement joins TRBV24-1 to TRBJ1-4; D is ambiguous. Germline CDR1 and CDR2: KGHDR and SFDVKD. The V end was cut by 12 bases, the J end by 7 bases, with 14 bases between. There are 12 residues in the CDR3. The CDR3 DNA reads TGTGCCGCCTCCGCAGTCGCTGAAAAACTGTTTTTT. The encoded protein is CAASAVAEKLFF.

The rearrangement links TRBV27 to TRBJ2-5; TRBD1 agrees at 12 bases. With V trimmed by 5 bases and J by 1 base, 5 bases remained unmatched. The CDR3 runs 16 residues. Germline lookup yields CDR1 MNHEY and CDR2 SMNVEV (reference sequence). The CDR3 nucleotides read TGTGCCAGCAGTCCTGGGACAGGGGGCTCCCAAGAGACCCAGTACTTC. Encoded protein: CASSPGTGGSQETQYF.

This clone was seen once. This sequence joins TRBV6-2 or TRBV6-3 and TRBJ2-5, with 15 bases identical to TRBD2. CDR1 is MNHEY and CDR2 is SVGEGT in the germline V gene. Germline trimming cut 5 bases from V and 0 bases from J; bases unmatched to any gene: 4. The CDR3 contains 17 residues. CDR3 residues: CASSPGTSGGYQETQYF. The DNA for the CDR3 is TGTGCCAGCAGTCCCGGGACTAGCGGGGGGTACCAAGAGACCCAGTACTTC.